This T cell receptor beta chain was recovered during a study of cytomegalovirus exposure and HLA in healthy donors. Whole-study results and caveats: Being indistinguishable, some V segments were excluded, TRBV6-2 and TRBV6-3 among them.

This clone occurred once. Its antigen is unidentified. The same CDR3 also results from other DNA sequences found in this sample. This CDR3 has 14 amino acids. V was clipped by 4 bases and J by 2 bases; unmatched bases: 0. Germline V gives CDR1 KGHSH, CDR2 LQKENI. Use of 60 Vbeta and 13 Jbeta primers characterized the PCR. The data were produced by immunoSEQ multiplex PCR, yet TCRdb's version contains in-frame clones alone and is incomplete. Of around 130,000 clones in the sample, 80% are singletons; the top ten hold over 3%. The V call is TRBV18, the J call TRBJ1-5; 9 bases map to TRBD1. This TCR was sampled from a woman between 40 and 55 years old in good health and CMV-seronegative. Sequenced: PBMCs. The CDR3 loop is CASSRTGGNQPQHF. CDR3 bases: TGTGCCAGCTCACGGACAGGGGGCAATCAGCCCCAGCATTTT.